The clone carrying this T cell receptor beta chain was recorded only once. As processed by the authors: Reference gene primer amplification gave estimated nucleated cell counts. The assay was immunoSEQ multiplex PCR, and TCRdb's table has in-frame clones only and misses some. Clone size and the V and J calls come from that table; the DNA yielded D and trimming. The sample has approximately 50,000 clones; about 92% are singletons. The data were taken from a study of blood T cell repertoires in COVID-19. Across the whole study: Acute and convalescent COVID-19 samples came from the United States, Italy and Spain. The analysed material was cDNA or gDNA that came from T cells, B-cell-depleted T cells, or PBMCs.

V shed 2 bases and J shed 1 base, with 11 bases lying between them. CDR1 MNHEY and CDR2 SMNVEV come from the germline V gene (reference sequence). This CDR3 contains 15 residues. The receptor's source is a human donor in a cohort sampled during active COVID-19. This chain links TRBV27 with TRBJ1-1; possible D gene TRBD1, 5 bases. The sequenced sample was peripheral blood. The CDR3 sequence: CASSLLGPRNTEAFF. CDR3 in DNA: TGTGCCAGCAGTTTACTGGGGCCACGGAACACTGAAGCTTTCTTT.